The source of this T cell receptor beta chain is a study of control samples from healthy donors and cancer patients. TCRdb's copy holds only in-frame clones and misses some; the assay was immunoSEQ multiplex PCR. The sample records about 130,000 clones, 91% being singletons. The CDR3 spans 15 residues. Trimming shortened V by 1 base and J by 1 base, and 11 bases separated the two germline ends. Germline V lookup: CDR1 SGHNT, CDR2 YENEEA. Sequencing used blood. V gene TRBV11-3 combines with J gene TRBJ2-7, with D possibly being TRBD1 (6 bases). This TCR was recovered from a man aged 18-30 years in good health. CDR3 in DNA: TGTGCCAGCAGCTTAGGCAGGGGACCTTCCTACGAGCAGTACTTC. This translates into CASSLGRGPSYEQYF. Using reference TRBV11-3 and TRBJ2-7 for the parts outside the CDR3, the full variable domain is EAGVVQSPRYKIIEKKQPVAFWCNPISGHNTLYWYLQNLGQGPELLIRYENEEAVDDSQLPKDRFSAERLKGVDSTLKIQPAELGDSAVYLCASSLGRGPSYEQYFGPGTRLTVT.